This T cell receptor (beta chain) stems from a study of blood T cell repertoires in COVID-19. The CDR3 runs to 15 residues. V gave up 2 bases and J gave up 6 bases, with 13 bases separating them. Germline V lookup: CDR1 MNHNS, CDR2 SASEGT. TCRdb keeps only in-frame clones here, not all; method: immunoSEQ multiplex PCR. Of over 100,000 clones detected, roughly 83% appear once; the ten largest clones hold approximately 4%. The clonotype comes from a woman aged 80 or older with acute or convalescent COVID-19. The chain is built from TRBV6-1 and TRBJ1-4; D gene uncertain. The sample taken for sequencing was peripheral blood. The CDR3 is CASSENSGVYEKLFF. The CDR3 DNA sequence: TGTGCCAGCAGTGAAAATAGTGGAGTTTATGAAAAACTGTTTTTT.